This entry lists 13 T cell receptor beta chains sequenced from one sample in a study of response to subunit inactivated influenza vaccine (dated by TCRdb to the late 2010s). Library prep was done by RT-PCR. Sequencing took place on an Illumina HiSeq 2500. TCRdb trimmed the raw reads at Q25, called clones with MiXCR and kept productive beta chains. Each CDR3 protein appears once, grouped with its most common genes and DNA. The sample profile shows 540,000 or so distinct CDR3 sequences; 10% to 15% of them were found once. 13% of the sample comes from the top ten. The meaning of the sample's time point label: approximately 40 days after influenza vaccine administration. Sequenced material: PBMCs from blood, taken more than 35 days after vaccination. These receptors were collected from a man in his fifties or sixties who received an inactivated influenza vaccine. Donor details come from another sample of the same person, matched by shared clones.

Only a few counts were recorded for this clonotype. The rearrangement uses TRBV10-3 and TRBJ2-7; 10 bases are shared with TRBD2. This CDR3 is built from 18 residues. Losses at the gene ends were 2 bases for V and 1 base for J; bases not matched to a gene: 11. Germline V CDR1 and CDR2: ENHRY, SYGVKD. The chain's CDR3 is CAISEPIAGGSLSYEQYF. The CDR3 DNA sequence: TGTGCCATCAGTGAGCCCATAGCGGGGGGCTCCCTATCCTACGAGCAGTACTTC.

This clonotype was counted ten times or more. The V gene is TRBV7-8, the J gene TRBJ2-2; 7 bases line up with TRBD1. Germline CDR1 SGHVS, CDR2 FQNEAQ. The CDR3 is 15 residues long. With V trimmed by 4 bases and J by 1 base, 3 bases remained unmatched. CDR3 amino acids: CASSSRQGNTGELFF. DNA for the CDR3: TGTGCCAGCAGCTCCCGACAGGGGAACACCGGGGAGCTGTTTTTT.

The CDR3 nucleotides are TGCGCCAGCAGCTCTACATCCGGGACAGGGACTGGAAACACCATATATTTT. Translated, it gives CASSSTSGTGTGNTIYF. The rearrangement uses TRBV5-1 and TRBJ1-3; 9 bases map to TRBD1. V dropped 3 bases and J dropped 2; count of bases not matched to a gene: 9. The germline CDR1 and CDR2 sequences are SGHRS and YFSETQ. The CDR3 runs 17 residues.

In its sample, this clonotype was seen many times. The CDR3 DNA follows: TGTGCCAGCAGCTTTGGGGATAATCAGTTCTTC. Encoded protein: CASSFGDNQFF. V is TRBV7-2 and J is TRBJ2-1; D remains ambiguous. This CDR3 is built from 11 residues. Germline V gene data show CDR1 as SGHTA and CDR2 as FQGNSA. V was clipped by 3 bases and J by 13 bases, with 10 bases between them.

This clonotype appeared a few times. V and J are TRBV5-1 and TRBJ2-7, with 7 nucleotides matching TRBD1. V was pared by 4 bases and J by 2 bases, with 9 bases of the junction left unmatched. Germline lookup yields CDR1 SGHRS and CDR2 YFSETQ. This CDR3 is 15 amino acids long. CDR3 nucleotides: TGCGCCAGCAGCATCCGACAGGGTACAACCTACGAGCAGTACTTC. This encodes CASSIRQGTTYEQYF.

This clonotype was seen a few times. The rearrangement uses TRBV7-2 and TRBJ2-3; TRBD2 agrees at 8 bases. Trimming cost V 2 bases and J 0 bases; bases outside gene matches: 7. The CDR3 length is 17 residues. In germline, CDR1 is SGHTA, CDR2 FQGNSA. The CDR3 bases are TGTGCCAGCAGCTTACAGAGCGGGGGCGCTAGCACAGATACGCAGTATTTT. It yields the protein CASSLQSGGASTDTQYF.

The V call is TRBV6-2 or TRBV6-3, the J call TRBJ2-5; a weak D match, TRBD2 (5 bases). Germline loops: CDR1 MNHEY, CDR2 SVGEGT. Trimming pared 2 bases from V and 7 bases from J, leaving 14 bases between. This CDR3 comprises 14 residues. CDR3 sequence (DNA): TGTGCCAGCAGTTACACGGGGTCGTCCGGGACCCAGTACTTC. This codes for CASSYTGSSGTQYF.

Only a few counts were recorded for this clonotype. The chain has TRBV3-1 and TRBJ2-3; 9 bases align to TRBD1. CDR1 and CDR2 from the germline V gene are LGHDT and YNNKEL (reference sequence). V dropped 2 bases and J dropped 5; count of bases not matched to a gene: 8. This CDR3 spans 16 amino acids. CDR3 nucleotide sequence: TGTGCCAGCAGCCAATGGCGGACAGGGGAGGGAGATACGCAGTATTTT. Translated: CASSQWRTGEGDTQYF.

This clonotype was counted only a few times. V gene TRBV11-2 combines with J gene TRBJ1-4; 10 bases match TRBD1. V was clipped by 4 bases and J by 6 bases; unmatched bases: 5. CDR3 size: 15 residues. CDR1 and CDR2 from the germline V gene are SGHAT and FQNNGV. CDR3 region: CASSSSDRGHEKLFF. The CDR3 nucleotides are TGTGCCAGCAGCTCCTCAGACAGGGGGCATGAAAAACTGTTTTTT.

The CDR3 DNA follows: TGTGCCAGCAGTTTCCGGGGGGGCGGATCATACGAGCAGTTCTTC. This translates into CASSFRGGGSYEQFF. J is TRBJ2-1 and V is TRBV12-3 or TRBV12-4, with 8 nucleotides matching TRBD2. This CDR3 has 15 residues. V shed 3 bases, J shed 10 bases, and the junction held 11 bases outside the gene matches.

This clonotype has at least ten counts. The rearrangement joins TRBV20-1 to TRBJ1-4; D is undetermined. From germline, CDR1 is DFQATT and CDR2 SNEGSKA (reference sequence). CDR3 length: 15 residues. Trimming stripped 6 bases from V and 0 bases from J, with 14 bases between. The CDR3 coding sequence is TGCAGTGCCCCTGCCTCCCGCGCAACTAATGAAAAACTGTTTTTT. This sequence encodes CSAPASRATNEKLFF.

The J gene is TRBJ2-6, the V gene TRBV12-3 or TRBV12-4; D remains ambiguous. This CDR3 has 16 amino acids. Trimming shortened V by 5 bases and J by 2 bases, and 13 bases separated the two germline ends. The CDR3 spells CASSGIYIPGANVLTF. The CDR3 nucleotides read TGTGCCAGCAGTGGCATTTATATCCCTGGGGCCAACGTCCTGACTTTC.

This chain joins TRBV14 and TRBJ2-1, with D unresolved. Germline-derived CDR1 and CDR2 are SGHDN and FVKESK. Trimming shortened V by 3 bases and J by 8 bases, and 11 bases separated the two germline ends. The CDR3 sequence is 13 residues long. The DNA of the CDR3 is TGTGCCAGCAGCCACTGGTCCGTTGATGAGCAGTTCTTC. It translates to CASSHWSVDEQFF.